A selection of T cell receptor beta chains follows, all from one sample in a study of T-cell memory formation after mild COVID-19. TCRdb used MiXCR to reprocess the 5' RACE reads, holding one entry per CDR3 protein. This table holds 450,000 or so distinct CDR3 sequences, over 15% found once. The sequenced material came from PBMCs or a T cell subset sorted from them (not recorded which). Source of these receptors: an adult woman who had mild COVID-19 (a few samples of this study predate the infection). Cell type and time point are not known. CDR3s include the opening cysteine and the closing phenylalanine or tryptophan. The order of the fields is D gene, clone size, V gene, J gene, CDR3 protein, CDR3 DNA. The D gene is left open where the match is weak. Only some rows state a clone size, as once, few, many or a class for expanded clones.

TRBD1,-,TRBV5-4,TRBJ1-4,CASSFGQGAREKLFF,TGTGCCAGCAGCTTTGGACAGGGGGCGAGGGAAAAACTGTTTTTT
-,few,TRBV20-1,TRBJ2-3,CSASKRDSSTDTQYF,TGCAGTGCTAGCAAGCGCGACTCGAGCACAGATACGCAGTATTTT
TRBD1,-,TRBV4-1,TRBJ1-1,CASSQVDRGGEAFF,TGCGCCAGCAGCCAAGTAGACAGGGGGGGTGAAGCTTTCTTT
-,many,TRBV7-3,TRBJ2-1,CASSLMRGRNNEQFF,TGTGCCAGCAGCTTAATGCGGGGTAGGAACAATGAGCAGTTCTTC
-,-,TRBV30,TRBJ2-1,CAWEKVGRIEQFF,TGTGCCTGGGAGAAGGTAGGCAGGATTGAGCAGTTCTTC
-,few,TRBV5-1,TRBJ2-7,CASSLAGYRTYEQYF,TGCGCCAGCAGCTTGGCCGGGTACAGGACCTACGAGCAGTACTTC
TRBD1,few,TRBV6-5,TRBJ2-5,CASSPPGQGLETQYF,TGTGCCAGCAGTCCTCCGGGACAGGGGCTGGAGACCCAGTACTTC
-,-,TRBV29-1,TRBJ1-1,CSVQEHDTEAFF,TGCAGCGTTCAGGAGCATGACACTGAAGCTTTCTTT
TRBD1,many,TRBV12-3/TRBV12-4,TRBJ1-5,CASSSGTGESAQHF,TGTGCCAGCAGTTCCGGGACAGGGGAATCAGCCCAGCATTTT
-,few,TRBV5-5,TRBJ1-2,CASSLPGVGGYTF,TGTGCCAGCAGCTTACCTGGGGTGGGTGGCTACACCTTC
-,-,TRBV12-3/TRBV12-4,TRBJ2-6,CASSFQAGANVLTF,TGTGCCAGCAGTTTTCAGGCTGGGGCCAACGTCCTGACTTTC
TRBD1,-,TRBV19,TRBJ2-3,CASSVDRGRTQYF,TGTGCCAGTAGCGTCGACAGGGGAAGGACGCAGTATTTT
TRBD1,-,TRBV3-1,TRBJ2-2,CASSQRTGRAGELFF,TGTGCCAGCAGCCAGAGGACAGGCCGTGCCGGGGAGCTGTTTTTT
-,few,TRBV3-1,TRBJ1-1,CASSQSRPVMNTEAFF,TGTGCCAGCAGCCAAAGCCGGCCCGTTATGAACACTGAAGCTTTCTTT
TRBD2,few,TRBV6-5,TRBJ2-3,CASSYRASGSYPPRTDTQYF,TGTGCCAGCAGTTACAGGGCTAGCGGGAGTTACCCCCCGCGCACAGATACGCAGTATTTT
-,-,TRBV12-3/TRBV12-4,TRBJ1-1,CASSFPRRTEAFF,TGTGCCAGCAGTTTTCCGCGGCGGACTGAAGCTTTCTTT
-,-,TRBV6-2/TRBV6-3,TRBJ1-6,CASSRGSGNSPLHF,TGTGCCAGCAGTCGCGGGTCGGGAAATTCACCCCTCCACTTT